A single sample is the source of the 18 T cell receptor beta chains below, sequenced in a study of shared clonotypes between healthy human individuals. Repertoires were generated with immunoSEQ multiplex PCR, while TCRdb's copy carries only in-frame clones and drops some. The sample includes millions of clones, roughly 94% of them seen just once. The sequenced sample consisted of naive CD4+ T cells sorted from blood. The subset denotes: CD45RA+ positively selected. These TCRs come from a man aged 18 to 29 in good health.

The rearrangement links TRBV6-6 to TRBJ1-2; weak D call: TRBD1 (6 bases). V lost 7 bases, J lost 4 bases, and 19 bases lay in between. Germline V gives CDR1 MNHNY, CDR2 SVGAGI (reference sequence). The length of the CDR3 is 15 residues. The CDR3 nucleotides are TGTGCCAGCACCGGACCGGGACAACTCTTCTATGGCTACACCTTC. Protein sequence: CASTGPGQLFYGYTF.

In regard to this clone: Other DNA sequences in this sample translate to the same CDR3. The rearrangement links TRBV5-4 to TRBJ2-3, with unresolved D. This CDR3 spans 13 amino acids. Germline assignment: CDR1 SGHNT and CDR2 YYREEE (reference sequence). The ends were cut back, 4 bases at V and 4 bases at J, with 10 bases in the middle. The DNA for the CDR3 is TGTGCCAGCAGCACTACTGGGTCAGATACGCAGTATTTT. This codes for CASSTTGSDTQYF.

This chain connects TRBV7-9 to TRBJ2-3; 9 bases map to TRBD1. Germline CDR1 reads SEHNR; CDR2 reads FQNEAQ (reference sequence). The CDR3 runs 16 residues. V trimming: 5 bases; J trimming: 4 bases; junction bases outside the gene matches: 10. CDR3 residues: CASSPTTGGPPDTQYF. As DNA, the CDR3 is TGTGCCAGCAGCCCCACAACAGGGGGCCCGCCAGATACGCAGTATTTT.

CDR3 sequence reads: CSVEDSGVWETQYF. The CDR3 nucleotides read TGCAGCGTTGAAGACTCGGGTGTATGGGAGACCCAGTACTTC. This chain links TRBV29-1 with TRBJ2-5, with no clear D. This CDR3 has 14 amino acids. Trimming took 0 bases from V and 5 from J, leaving 13 bases between them. CDR1 and CDR2 from the germline V gene are SQVTM and ANQGSEA.

The V call is TRBV5-1, the J call TRBJ2-3; weak D call: TRBD2 (5 bases). The germline gives CDR1 SGHRS, CDR2 YFSETQ. The ends were cut back, 0 bases at V and 5 bases at J, with 10 bases in the middle. This CDR3 is 14 amino acids long. The CDR3 spells CASSLADYLDTQYF. CDR3 DNA: TGCGCCAGCAGCTTGGCCGACTACTTAGATACGCAGTATTTT.

CDR3 DNA: TGTGCTAGTGGCCGGGGGGCTGAAGCTTTCTTT. Its protein product is CASGRGAEAFF. The rearrangement links TRBV12-5 to TRBJ1-1, with D perhaps matching TRBD1 (5 bases). There are 11 residues in the CDR3. Per germline, CDR1 LGHNT and CDR2 FRNRAP. V was clipped by 6 bases and J by 6 bases, with 8 bases between them.

The chain carries TRBV19 and TRBJ2-5, with D perhaps matching TRBD1 or TRBD2 (5 bases each). The CDR3 extends over 14 amino acids. CDR1 is LNHDA, CDR2 SQIVND, per germline (reference sequence). V was cut by 3 bases and J by 5 bases, with 13 bases left in between. Here the CDR3 DNA reads TGTGCCAGTAGTATCTCGGGGTCAGGGGAGACCCAGTACTTC. Residues: CASSISGSGETQYF.

CDR3 in DNA: TGCGCCAGCAGCTTGGCCAATTACGCCCGCACAGATACGCAGTATTTT. Translation: CASSLANYARTDTQYF. The chain carries TRBV5-1 and TRBJ2-3; D gene uncertain. The germline CDR1 and CDR2 sequences are SGHRS and YFSETQ. V dropped 0 bases and J dropped 1 base, with 12 bases sitting between them. The CDR3 extends over 16 amino acids.

The chain is built from TRBV6-5 and TRBJ2-1, with D possibly TRBD2 on 6 matching bases. Looked up from germline, CDR1 is MNHEY and CDR2 is SVGAGI. The V end lost 2 bases, the J end lost 0 bases, and 11 bases lay between the germline ends. This CDR3 comprises 16 residues. For the CDR3, the DNA is TGTGCCAGCAGTTACGCGGGGAAGGCCTCCTACAATGAGCAGTTCTTC. This encodes CASSYAGKASYNEQFF.

V usage is TRBV7-9 and J usage is TRBJ1-2, with 7 bases lining up with TRBD1. V lost 5 bases to trimming and J lost 2 bases; unmatched junction nucleotides: 5. The CDR3 is made up of 14 amino acids. Germline V gene lookup returns CDR1 SEHNR and CDR2 FQNEAQ (reference sequence). CDR3: CASSPTGANYGYTF. CDR3 sequence (DNA): TGTGCCAGCAGCCCAACAGGGGCCAACTATGGCTACACCTTC.

The chain has TRBV2 and TRBJ2-3; D is unresolved. This CDR3 contains 11 residues. Trimming left V 5 bases short and J 3 bases short, with 3 bases between. CDR1 is SNHLY and CDR2 is FYNNEI in the germline V gene. This chain's CDR3 is CASSQTDTQYF. The CDR3 nucleotides are TGTGCCAGCAGTCAAACAGATACGCAGTATTTT.

The V and J genes are TRBV5-6 and TRBJ1-2, with a tentative D call TRBD1 (6 bases). The CDR3 sequence is 12 residues long. V lost 4 bases, J lost 8 bases, and 12 bases lay in between. Per germline, CDR1 SGHDT and CDR2 YYEEEE. CDR3 residues: CASSRDIRGYTF. The DNA for the CDR3 is TGTGCCAGCAGCAGGGACATCAGGGGCTACACCTTC.

The chain employs TRBV4-1 and TRBJ2-5; D is uncertain. Germline V CDR1 and CDR2: MGHRA, YSYEKL. Trimming took off 4 bases at V and 1 base at J, with 10 bases between the two ends. The CDR3 length is 14 residues. The CDR3 reads CASSLVFAQETQYF. The CDR3 region has the DNA TGCGCCAGCAGCCTCGTTTTCGCCCAAGAGACCCAGTACTTC.

The rearrangement joins TRBV21-1 to TRBJ1-1. TRBV21-1 corresponds to a pseudogene. The CDR3 is 12 residues long. The CDR3 protein is CASGQDNTEAFF. CDR3 DNA: TGTGCCAGCGGCCAGGACAACACTGAAGCTTTCTTT.

The chain couples TRBV19 to TRBJ2-4; maybe TRBD2 (6 bases). Germline loops: CDR1 LNHDA, CDR2 SQIVND (reference sequence). With 3 bases removed from V and 0 bases from J, the gap between germline ends came to 12 bases. The CDR3 consists of 16 residues. The CDR3 is CASSMSGVIAKNIQYF. The DNA for the CDR3 is TGTGCCAGTAGTATGTCGGGGGTGATAGCCAAAAACATTCAGTACTTC.

The chain recombines TRBV19 with TRBJ1-1; D is unresolved. The CDR3 has 15 residues. CDR1 is LNHDA, CDR2 SQIVND, per germline (reference sequence). V was pared by 1 base and J by 1 base, with 10 bases between. CDR3 loop: CASSIVGAGNTEAFF. The CDR3 bases are TGTGCCAGTAGTATAGTCGGAGCCGGGAACACTGAAGCTTTCTTT.

The count of this clone is one. The rearrangement joins TRBV18 to TRBJ2-1; 9 positions match TRBD2. The CDR3 spans 16 residues. Per the germline V gene, CDR1 is KGHSH and CDR2 is LQKENI. V lost 0 bases, J lost 5 bases, and 5 bases stayed unmatched. DNA for the CDR3: TGTGCCAGCTCACCACCGCTGGGCGGGGGGGACAATGAGCAGTTCTTC. Translation gives CASSPPLGGGDNEQFF.

The V gene is TRBV29-1, the J gene TRBJ1-5; 7 nucleotides match TRBD1. The CDR3 sequence is 13 residues long. Looked up from germline, CDR1 is SQVTM and CDR2 is ANQGSEA. V trimming: 6 bases; J trimming: 6 bases; junction bases outside the gene matches: 8. Written as DNA, the CDR3 is TGCAGCGTCCCCACAGGGGTGGGTCAGCCCCAGCATTTT. Amino acid sequence: CSVPTGVGQPQHF.